This T cell receptor (beta chain) was captured in a study of CD8 T cells in Susac syndrome. Remarks on this clonotype: Antigen: not known.

The RNA, 0.5 to 1 ug, was put through reverse transcription using random hexamers. Amplification of TCR beta CDR3 by immunoSEQ multiplex PCR spanned 54 Vbeta and 13 Jbeta. Using its own MiXCR run on the immunoSEQ multiplex PCR reads, TCRdb lists one record per CDR3 protein. This sample has under 200,000 distinct CDR3 sequences, with 90% to 95% found just once. Regarding the study as a whole: Clonal expansion was not seen in any Susac syndrome CD4+ T cell repertoire.

The specimen sequenced was CD4+ T cells from PBMCs. This TCR derives from a human donor with Susac syndrome.

CDR3 nucleotide sequence: TGTGCCAGCAGCCACGGACAGGGTAGCAATCAGCCCCAGCATTTT. This encodes CASSHGQGSNQPQHF. The genes are TRBV5-6 and TRBJ1-5; 8 bases align to TRBD1. Germline CDR1 SGHDT, CDR2 YYEEEE. The CDR3 covers 15 residues. After removal of 4 bases from V and 0 bases from J, the junction contained 3 bases not matched to a gene.